This T cell receptor beta chain was found in a study of PD-1 blockade in classical Hodgkin lymphoma. Study-level results: Whoever responded completely had baseline diversity much like that seen in newly diagnosed patients. Baseline TCR diversity was reportedly lower in newly diagnosed patients than in healthy donors. It was reported as lower still in relapsed/refractory patients.

Time point reported: cycle 4 day 1 (C4D1), after five to seven weeks of nivolumab. Every patient was affected by relapse after autologous stem cell transplantation, while exposure to brentuximab vedotin was not uniform. TCRdb's table, derived via immunoSEQ multiplex PCR, lists solely in-frame clones and lacks some. In the table there are approximately 18,000 clones, about 80% of which are singletons. The CDR3 spans 14 residues. V was pared by 8 bases and J by 5 bases, with 9 bases of the junction left unmatched. Germline V lookup: CDR1 MGHDK, CDR2 SYGVNS. In the case of this clone: Its target is not known.

The source is a human donor with classical Hodgkin lymphoma. The chain couples TRBV25-1 to TRBJ2-5, with 9 nucleotides matching TRBD1. Source: peripheral blood mononuclear cells (PBMCs), taken before the fourth cycle of nivolumab. As DNA, the CDR3 is TGTGCCAGCGGAAGGGGACAGGGCCGGGAGACCCAGTACTTC. The encoded protein is CASGRGQGRETQYF.